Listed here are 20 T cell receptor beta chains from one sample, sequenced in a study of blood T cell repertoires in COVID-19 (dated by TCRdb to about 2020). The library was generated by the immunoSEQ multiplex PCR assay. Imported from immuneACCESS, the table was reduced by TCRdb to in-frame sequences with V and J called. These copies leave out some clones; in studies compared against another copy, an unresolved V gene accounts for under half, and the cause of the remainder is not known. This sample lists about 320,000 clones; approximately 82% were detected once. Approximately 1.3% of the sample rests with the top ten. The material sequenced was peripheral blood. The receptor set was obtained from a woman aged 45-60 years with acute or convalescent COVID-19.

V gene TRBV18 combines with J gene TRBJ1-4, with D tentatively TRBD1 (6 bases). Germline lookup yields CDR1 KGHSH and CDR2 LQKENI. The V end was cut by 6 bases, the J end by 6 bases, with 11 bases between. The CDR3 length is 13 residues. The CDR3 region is CASSLRQDEKLFF. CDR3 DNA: TGTGCCAGCTCCCTAAGACAGGATGAAAAACTGTTTTTT. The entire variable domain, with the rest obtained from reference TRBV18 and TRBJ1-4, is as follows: NAGVMQNPRHLVRRRGQEARLRCSPMKGHSHVYWYRQLPEEGLKFMVYLQKENIIDESGMPKERFSAEFPKEGPSILRIQQVVRGDSAAYFCASSLRQDEKLFFGSGTQLSVL.

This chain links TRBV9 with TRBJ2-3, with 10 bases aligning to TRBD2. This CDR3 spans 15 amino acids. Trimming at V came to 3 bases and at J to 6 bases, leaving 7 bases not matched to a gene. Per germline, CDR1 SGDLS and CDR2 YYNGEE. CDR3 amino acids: CASSGGAGGLDTQYF. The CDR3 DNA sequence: TGTGCCAGCAGCGGGGGAGCGGGGGGGCTGGATACGCAGTATTTT.

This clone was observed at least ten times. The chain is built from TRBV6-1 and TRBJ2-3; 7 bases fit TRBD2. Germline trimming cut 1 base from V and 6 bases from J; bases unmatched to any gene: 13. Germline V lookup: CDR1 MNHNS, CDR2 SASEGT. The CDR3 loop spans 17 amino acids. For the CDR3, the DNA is TGTGCCAGCAGTGAAGGAAAGACTAGCCTACTCAGGGATACGCAGTATTTT. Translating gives CASSEGKTSLLRDTQYF.

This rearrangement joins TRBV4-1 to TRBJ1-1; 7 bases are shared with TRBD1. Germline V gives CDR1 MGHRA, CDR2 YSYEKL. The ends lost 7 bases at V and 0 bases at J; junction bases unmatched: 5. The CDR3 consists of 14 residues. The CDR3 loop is CASNTGQLNTEAFF. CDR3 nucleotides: TGCGCCAGCAACACGGGACAGCTGAACACTGAAGCTTTCTTT.

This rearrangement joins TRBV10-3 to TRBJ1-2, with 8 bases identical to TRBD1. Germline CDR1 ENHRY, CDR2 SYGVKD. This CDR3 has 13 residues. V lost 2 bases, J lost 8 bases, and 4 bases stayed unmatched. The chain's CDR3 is CAISEGQGDGYTF. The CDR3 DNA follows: TGTGCCATCAGTGAGGGACAGGGTGACGGCTACACCTTC.

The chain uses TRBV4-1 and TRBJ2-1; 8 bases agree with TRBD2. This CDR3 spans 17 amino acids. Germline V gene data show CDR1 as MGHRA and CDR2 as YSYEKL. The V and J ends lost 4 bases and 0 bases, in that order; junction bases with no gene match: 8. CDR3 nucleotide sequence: TGCGCCAGCAGCCGAAGGACTAGCCTAAGCTCCTACAATGAGCAGTTCTTC. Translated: CASSRRTSLSSYNEQFF.

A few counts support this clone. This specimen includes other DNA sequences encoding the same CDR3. The CDR3 spells CASSLGEREQFF. CDR3 DNA: TGTGCCAGCAGTTTAGGAGAGCGAGAGCAGTTCTTC. The J gene is TRBJ2-1, the V gene TRBV12-3 or TRBV12-4, with D hard to call. The CDR3 is 12 amino acids. The V end lost 1 base, the J end lost 10 bases, and 8 bases lay between the germline ends.

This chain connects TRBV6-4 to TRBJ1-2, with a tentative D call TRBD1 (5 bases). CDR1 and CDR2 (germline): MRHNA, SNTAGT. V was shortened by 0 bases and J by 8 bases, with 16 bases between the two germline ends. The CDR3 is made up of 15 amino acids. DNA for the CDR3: TGTGCCAGCAGTGACTCCTCAAAGGCCCCAGGGGGCTACACCTTC. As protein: CASSDSSKAPGGYTF.

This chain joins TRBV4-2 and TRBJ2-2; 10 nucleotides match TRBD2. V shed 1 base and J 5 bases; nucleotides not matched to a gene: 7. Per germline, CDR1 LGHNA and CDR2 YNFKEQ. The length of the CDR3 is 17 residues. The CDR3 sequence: CASSQGLAGELTGELFF. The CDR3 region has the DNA TGTGCCAGCAGCCAAGGCCTAGCGGGAGAACTGACCGGGGAGCTGTTTTTT.

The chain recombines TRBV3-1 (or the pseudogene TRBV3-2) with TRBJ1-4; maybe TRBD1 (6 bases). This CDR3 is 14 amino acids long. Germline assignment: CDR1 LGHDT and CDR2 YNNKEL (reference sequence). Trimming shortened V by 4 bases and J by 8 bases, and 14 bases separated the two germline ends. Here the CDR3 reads CASSLRGVGEKLFF. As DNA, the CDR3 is TGTGCCAGCAGCCTCAGGGGCGTCGGAGAAAAACTGTTTTTT.

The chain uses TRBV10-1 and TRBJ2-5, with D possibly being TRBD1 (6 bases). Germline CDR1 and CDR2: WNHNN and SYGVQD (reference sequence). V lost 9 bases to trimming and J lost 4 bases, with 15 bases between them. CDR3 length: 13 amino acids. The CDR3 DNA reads TGCGCCAGTAGGGATTTCAGGGGAGAGACCCAGTACTTC. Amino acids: CASRDFRGETQYF.

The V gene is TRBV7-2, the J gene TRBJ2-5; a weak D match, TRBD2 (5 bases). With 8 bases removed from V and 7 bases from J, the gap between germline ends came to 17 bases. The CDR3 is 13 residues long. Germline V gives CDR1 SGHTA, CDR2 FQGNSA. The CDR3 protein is CASGLEGAGTQYF. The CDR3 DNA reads TGTGCCAGCGGCCTTGAGGGCGCGGGGACCCAGTACTTC. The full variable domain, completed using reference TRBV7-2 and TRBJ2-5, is GAGVSQSPSNKVTEKGKDVELRCDPISGHTALYWYRQSLGQGLEFLIYFQGNSAPDKSGLPSDRFSAERTGGSVSTLTIQRTQQEDSAVYLCASGLEGAGTQYFGPGTRLLVL.

The CDR3 nucleotides read TGTGCCTGGAGTTTAAGCGATCGGGGCTACACCTTC. It specifies CAWSLSDRGYTF. The chain employs TRBV30 and TRBJ1-2; no firm D call. This CDR3 has 12 residues. Germline V gene sequence: CDR1 GTSNPN, CDR2 SVGIG (reference sequence). V shed 2 bases and J shed 8 bases, with 12 bases lying between them.

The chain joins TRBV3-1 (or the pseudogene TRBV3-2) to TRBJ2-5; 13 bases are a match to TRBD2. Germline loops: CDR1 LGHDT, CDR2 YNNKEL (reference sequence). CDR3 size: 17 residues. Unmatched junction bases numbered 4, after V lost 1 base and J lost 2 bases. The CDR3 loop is CASSQGGTSGAQETQYF. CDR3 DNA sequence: TGTGCCAGCAGCCAAGGCGGGACTAGCGGGGCACAAGAGACCCAGTACTTC.

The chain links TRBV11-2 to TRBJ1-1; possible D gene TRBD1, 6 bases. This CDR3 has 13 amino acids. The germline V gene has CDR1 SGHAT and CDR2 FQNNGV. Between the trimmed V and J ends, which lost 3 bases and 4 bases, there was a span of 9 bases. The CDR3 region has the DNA TGTGCCAGCAGCTTTACAGGGCCCACTGAAGCTTTCTTT. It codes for CASSFTGPTEAFF.

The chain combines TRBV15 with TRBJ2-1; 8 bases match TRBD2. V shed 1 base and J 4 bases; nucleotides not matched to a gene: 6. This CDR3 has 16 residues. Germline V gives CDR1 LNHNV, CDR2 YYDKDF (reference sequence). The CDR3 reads CATSRVPTSGYNEQFF. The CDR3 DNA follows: TGTGCCACCAGCAGAGTGCCTACTAGCGGTTACAATGAGCAGTTCTTC.

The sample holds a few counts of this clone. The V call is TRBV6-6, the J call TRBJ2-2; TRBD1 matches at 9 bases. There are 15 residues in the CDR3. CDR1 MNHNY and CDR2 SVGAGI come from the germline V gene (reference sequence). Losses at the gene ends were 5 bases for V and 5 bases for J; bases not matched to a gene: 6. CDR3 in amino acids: CASSPRTGETGELFF. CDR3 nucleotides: TGTGCCAGCAGTCCACGGACAGGGGAGACCGGGGAGCTGTTTTTT.

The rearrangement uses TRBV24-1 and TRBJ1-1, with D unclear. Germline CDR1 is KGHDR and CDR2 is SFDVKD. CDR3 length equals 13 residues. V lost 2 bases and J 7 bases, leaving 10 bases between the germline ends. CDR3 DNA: TGTGCCACCAGTGATTCGGGTCGGCTTGAAGCTTTCTTT. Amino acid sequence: CATSDSGRLEAFF.

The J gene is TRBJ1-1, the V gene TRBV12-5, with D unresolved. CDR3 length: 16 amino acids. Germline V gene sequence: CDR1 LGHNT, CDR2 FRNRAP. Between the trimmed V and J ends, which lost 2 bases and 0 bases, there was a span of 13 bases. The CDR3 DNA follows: TGTGCTAGTGGTTTGACGCGAAACCTGCTGAACACTGAAGCTTTCTTT. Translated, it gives CASGLTRNLLNTEAFF.

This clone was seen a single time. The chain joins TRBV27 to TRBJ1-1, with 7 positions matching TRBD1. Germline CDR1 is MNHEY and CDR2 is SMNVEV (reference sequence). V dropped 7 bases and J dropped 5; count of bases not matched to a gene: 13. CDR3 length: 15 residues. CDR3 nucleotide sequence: TGTGCCAGCATCCAAACAGGGGCCGCGAGTACTGAAGCTTTCTTT. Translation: CASIQTGAASTEAFF.